Below are 19 T cell receptor beta chains sequenced from a single sample in a study of blood T cell repertoires in COVID-19. Method: immunoSEQ multiplex PCR; TCRdb's copy keeps in-frame clones and lacks some. The sample lists about 160,000 clones, roughly 81% occurring once. The material sequenced was peripheral blood. These receptors came from a woman in her fifties or sixties with COVID-19, enrolled during active disease.

V is TRBV7-3 and J is TRBJ2-6, with TRBD1 matching 7 bases. This CDR3 spans 15 amino acids. Germline loops: CDR1 SGHTA, CDR2 FQGTGA. V trimming: 6 bases; J trimming: 4 bases; junction bases outside the gene matches: 6. CDR3 sequence: CASRKTGVGANVLTF. CDR3 coding DNA: TGTGCCAGCAGGAAAACAGGGGTGGGGGCCAACGTCCTGACTTTC. The full variable domain, completed using reference TRBV7-3 and TRBJ2-6, is GAGVSQTPSNKVTEKGKYVELRCDPISGHTALYWYRQSLGQGPEFLIYFQGTGAADDSGLPNDRFFAVRPEGSVSTLKIQRTERGDSAVYLCASRKTGVGANVLTFGAGSRLTVL.

The gene calls are TRBV19 and TRBJ2-3, with D possibly matching TRBD1 (5 bases). Germline values: CDR1 LNHDA, CDR2 SQIVND (reference sequence). The V end was cut by 4 bases, the J end by 0 bases, with 11 bases between. The CDR3 contains 15 residues. As DNA, the CDR3 is TGTGCCAGTAGTAAACAGGCTTTTAGCACAGATACGCAGTATTTT. Its translation is CASSKQAFSTDTQYF.

This clone was recorded a few times. The chain combines TRBV7-8 with TRBJ1-5, with 9 bases identical to TRBD1. The CDR3 extends over 16 amino acids. The junction had 11 bases not matched to a gene; V was cut back by 7 bases and J by 4 bases. Per germline, CDR1 SGHVS and CDR2 FQNEAQ. Here the CDR3 DNA reads TGTGCCAGCACCAACCGGGACAGGGAAGGGAATCAGCCCCAGCATTTT. Translated, it gives CASTNRDREGNQPQHF.

This rearrangement joins TRBV2 to TRBJ2-2, with 13 bases lining up with TRBD2. Trimming took 7 bases from V and 4 from J; bases not matched to a gene: 6. CDR1 is SNHLY, CDR2 FYNNEI, per germline. The CDR3 covers 16 residues. CDR3 region: CASILGLAGRTGELFF. DNA of the CDR3: TGTGCCAGCATTCTGGGACTAGCGGGGCGCACCGGGGAGCTGTTTTTT.

Only one count was recorded for this clone. The chain joins TRBV6-5 to TRBJ1-6; the match to TRBD1 covers 7 bases. V lost 4 bases, J lost 6 bases, and 9 bases stayed unmatched. The CDR3 covers 16 residues. Germline values: CDR1 MNHEY, CDR2 SVGAGI. CDR3 in amino acids: CASSSPLGGRNSPLHF. In DNA, the CDR3 is TGTGCCAGCAGTTCCCCGTTAGGGGGCCGTAATTCACCCCTCCACTTT.

V and J are TRBV30 and TRBJ1-2, with a possible D match to TRBD1 (6 bases). This CDR3 comprises 13 residues. Per the germline V gene, CDR1 is GTSNPN and CDR2 is SVGIG (reference sequence). V was cut by 0 bases and J by 4 bases, with 9 bases left in between. The CDR3 loop reads CAWSVQGPYGYTF. The CDR3 DNA follows: TGTGCCTGGAGTGTACAGGGACCCTATGGCTACACCTTC.

The chain joins TRBV29-1 to TRBJ1-5; 8 bases line up with TRBD1. Germline V lookup: CDR1 SQVTM, CDR2 ANQGSEA. CDR3 length: 15 residues. The trim removed 4 bases at V and 1 base at J, leaving 6 bases unmatched. For the CDR3, the DNA is TGCAGCGTTGTACTACAGGGGGTCAGCAATCAGCCCCAGCATTTT. This translates into CSVVLQGVSNQPQHF. Full variable domain (rest looked up from reference TRBV29-1 and TRBJ1-5): SAVISQKPSRDICQRGTSLTIQCQVDSQVTMMFWYRQQPGQSLTLIATANQGSEATYESGFVIDKFPISRPNLTFSTLTVSNMSPEDSSIYLCSVVLQGVSNQPQHFGDGTRLSIL.

The V and J genes are TRBV5-4 and TRBJ2-5; 10 nucleotides agree with TRBD2. CDR1 SGHNT and CDR2 YYREEE come from the germline V gene (reference sequence). Trimming cost V 2 bases and J 0 bases; bases outside gene matches: 7. CDR3 size: 17 residues. CDR3 in DNA: TGTGCCAGCAGCTTACACACCGGGACTAGCGACCAAGAGACCCAGTACTTC. This encodes CASSLHTGTSDQETQYF.

The chain carries TRBV28 and TRBJ1-5; D ambiguous. CDR1 is MDHEN and CDR2 is SYDVKM in the germline V gene. The V gene lost 7 bases and the J gene lost 1 base, with 5 bases spanning the gap. There are 12 residues in the CDR3. The CDR3 nucleotides read TGTGCCAGCAATCAAAGCAATCAGCCCCAGCATTTT. This gives the protein CASNQSNQPQHF.

The rearrangement links TRBV6-5 to TRBJ1-4; TRBD1 matches at 8 bases. Germline assignment: CDR1 MNHEY and CDR2 SVGAGI. CDR3 length: 15 residues. With V trimmed by 0 bases and J by 8 bases, 5 bases remained unmatched. The CDR3 DNA sequence: TGTGCCAGCAGTTACTCGACAGGGGCGGGAGAAAAACTGTTTTTT. Amino acid sequence: CASSYSTGAGEKLFF.

The chain has TRBV28 and TRBJ1-5; 9 bases map to TRBD1. Looked up from germline, CDR1 is MDHEN and CDR2 is SYDVKM. J was trimmed by 4 bases and V by 3 bases; bases with no gene match: 7. The CDR3 covers 16 residues. The CDR3: CASSFYGTGLNQPQHF. The CDR3 nucleotides are TGTGCCAGCAGTTTTTACGGGACAGGGTTGAATCAGCCCCAGCATTTT.

The rearrangement joins TRBV5-1 to TRBJ2-1, with TRBD2 matching 12 bases. V trimming: 0 bases; J trimming: 8 bases; junction bases outside the gene matches: 6. CDR1 is SGHRS, CDR2 YFSETQ, per germline. CDR3 length: 16 amino acids. This CDR3 reads CASSLEASGGAYEQFF. Here the CDR3 DNA reads TGCGCCAGCAGCTTGGAGGCTAGCGGGGGGGCATATGAGCAGTTCTTC. Full variable domain (remainder filled in from reference TRBV5-1 and TRBJ2-1): KAGVTQTPRYLIKTRGQQVTLSCSPISGHRSVSWYQQTPGQGLQFLFEYFSETQRNKGNFPGRFSGRQFSNSRSEMNVSTLELGDSALYLCASSLEASGGAYEQFFGPGTRLTVL.

The rearrangement links TRBV28 to TRBJ2-7, with D possibly TRBD2 on 5 matching bases. Germline V CDR1 and CDR2: MDHEN, SYDVKM. The CDR3 extends over 13 amino acids. Trimming pared 3 bases from V and 2 bases from J, leaving 8 bases between. The CDR3 loop reads CASSLGVTYEQYF. Here the CDR3 DNA reads TGTGCCAGCAGTTTGGGAGTGACCTACGAGCAGTACTTC.

The J gene is TRBJ2-3, the V gene TRBV6-5; D might be TRBD1 (5 bases). The CDR3 length is 12 residues. Trimming pared 6 bases from V and 1 base from J, leaving 5 bases between. From germline, CDR1 is MNHEY and CDR2 SVGAGI. The CDR3 is CASRGGTDTQYF. CDR3 sequence (DNA): TGTGCCAGCAGAGGGGGCACAGATACGCAGTATTTT.

This rearrangement joins TRBV30 to TRBJ2-1; D is perhaps TRBD2 (6 bases). Germline CDR1 GTSNPN, CDR2 SVGIG (reference sequence). The CDR3 has 14 residues. V was cut by 0 bases and J by 9 bases, with 15 bases left in between. The CDR3 bases are TGTGCCTGGAGTGTAGGGACTGCCTTTGGTGAGCAGTTCTTC. Translated: CAWSVGTAFGEQFF.

This clone has only one observation. This rearrangement joins TRBV9 to TRBJ1-3; possible D gene TRBD1, 6 bases. Looked up from germline, CDR1 is SGDLS and CDR2 is YYNGEE. This CDR3 has 19 amino acids. V was shortened by 4 bases and J by 0 bases, with 23 bases between the two germline ends. The DNA for the CDR3 is TGTGCCAGCAGCCCCCGACACAAGACGGGACATAGCTCTGGAAACACCATATATTTT. This codes for CASSPRHKTGHSSGNTIYF. Based on the CDR3 plus reference TRBV9 and TRBJ1-3, the full variable domain is DSGVTQTPKHLITATGQRVTLRCSPRSGDLSVYWYQQSLDQGLQFLIQYYNGEERAKGNILERFSAQQFPDLHSELNLSSLELGDSALYFCASSPRHKTGHSSGNTIYFGEGSWLTVV.

The chain recombines TRBV10-2 with TRBJ2-7, with D uncertain. V was trimmed by 0 bases and J by 7 bases, leaving 7 bases between them. Germline V gene data show CDR1 as WSHSY and CDR2 as SAAADI. The CDR3 loop spans 12 amino acids. CDR3 sequence reads: CASSESPGEQYF. In DNA form, the CDR3 reads TGCGCCAGCAGTGAGTCCCCGGGTGAGCAGTACTTC.

This chain links TRBV5-1 with TRBJ1-2, with D possibly being TRBD1 (5 bases). Trimming removed 2 bases at V and 12 bases at J, with 20 bases between. CDR3 length equals 14 residues. The germline gives CDR1 SGHRS, CDR2 YFSETQ. The DNA for the CDR3 is TGCGCCAGCAGCTTCACCCTGCCGGGGGAAGCGGACACCTTC. It yields the protein CASSFTLPGEADTF.

The chain has TRBV7-2 and TRBJ2-4; tentative D call: TRBD1 (6 bases). CDR3 length: 15 residues. Germline V gene data show CDR1 as SGHTA and CDR2 as FQGNSA. V lost 6 bases and J 4 bases, leaving 16 bases between the germline ends. CDR3: CASSSMTGLKNIQYF. CDR3 in DNA: TGTGCCAGCAGTTCCATGACAGGATTAAAAAACATTCAGTACTTC.